Shown below are 24 T cell receptor beta chains from a single sample sequenced in a study of fetal regulatory T cell absence and autoimmunity. The table came from immunoSEQ multiplex PCR; TCRdb's copy has only in-frame clones and leaves some out. The table lists approximately 46,000 clones, about 86% of them singletons, with approximately 0.37% in the top ten. The sequencing input was cord blood. The receptors here all came from a newborn boy with IPEX syndrome.

The chain joins TRBV19 to TRBJ2-7; D not certain. Trimming cost V 1 base and J 3 bases, with 7 bases left between them. The CDR3 length is 13 residues. Germline CDR1 reads LNHDA; CDR2 reads SQIVND (reference sequence). CDR3 coding DNA: TGTGCCAGTAGTATAGGTCGGATCTACGAGCAGTACTTC. Encoded protein: CASSIGRIYEQYF.

The V gene is TRBV5-4, the J gene TRBJ1-3; tentatively, D is TRBD1 (6 bases). This CDR3 has 16 residues. V lost 3 bases and J lost 2, with 15 bases in between. Germline-derived CDR1 and CDR2 are SGHNT and YYREEE (reference sequence). The CDR3 loop reads CASSSYTGTAGNTIYF. In nucleotides, the CDR3 is TGTGCCAGCAGCTCCTATACAGGGACGGCTGGAAACACCATATATTTT.

This rearrangement joins TRBV10-3 to TRBJ1-2; D ambiguous. CDR3 size: 14 residues. The V end was cut by 10 bases, the J end by 6 bases, with 21 bases between. CDR1 and CDR2 (germline): ENHRY, SYGVKD. CDR3 sequence (DNA): TGTGCCAACAAGGCCCGGCCCAATGAGGATGGCTACACCTTC. This codes for CANKARPNEDGYTF.

The chain joins TRBV29-1 to TRBJ1-4, with D unresolved. Trimming removed 2 bases from V and 3 bases from J, with 7 bases in between. Germline CDR1 SQVTM, CDR2 ANQGSEA. The CDR3 has 13 amino acids. The CDR3 protein is CSVELIPNEKLFF. Here the CDR3 DNA reads TGCAGCGTTGAACTAATTCCTAATGAAAAACTGTTTTTT. Full variable domain (rest looked up from reference TRBV29-1 and TRBJ1-4): SAVISQKPSRDICQRGTSLTIQCQVDSQVTMMFWYRQQPGQSLTLIATANQGSEATYESGFVIDKFPISRPNLTFSTLTVSNMSPEDSSIYLCSVELIPNEKLFFGSGTQLSVL.

V and J are TRBV7-2 and TRBJ1-5, with D unresolved. Per the germline V gene, CDR1 is SGHTA and CDR2 is FQGNSA. V lost 1 base and J lost 4, with 5 bases in between. The CDR3 loop spans 13 amino acids. CDR3 in amino acids: CASSLEVNQPQHF. CDR3 DNA: TGTGCCAGCAGCTTAGAGGTGAATCAGCCCCAGCATTTT. Based on the CDR3 plus reference TRBV7-2 and TRBJ1-5, the full variable domain is GAGVSQSPSNKVTEKGKDVELRCDPISGHTALYWYRQSLGQGLEFLIYFQGNSAPDKSGLPSDRFSAERTGGSVSTLTIQRTQQEDSAVYLCASSLEVNQPQHFGDGTRLSIL.

This clone was detected only a few times. CDR3 in DNA: TGTGCCAGCAGCCCGACAGAAGGCTACACCTTC. It translates to CASSPTEGYTF. This chain joins TRBV7-9 and TRBJ1-2; D possibly corresponds to TRBD1 (5 bases). CDR3 size: 11 residues. Germline V lookup: CDR1 SEHNR, CDR2 FQNEAQ (reference sequence). V was trimmed by 5 bases and J by 8 bases, leaving 9 bases between them.

This clone has a handful of counts. The chain recombines TRBV6-1 with TRBJ1-2; 7 bases agree with TRBD1. With V trimmed by 2 bases and J by 4 bases, 4 bases remained unmatched. Per the germline V gene, CDR1 is MNHNS and CDR2 is SASEGT. This CDR3 has 14 amino acids. The CDR3, as DNA: TGTGCCAGCAGTGAATCACAGGGGAGCTATGGCTACACCTTC. Its protein is CASSESQGSYGYTF.

The chain carries TRBV28 and TRBJ1-5; no firm D call. Trimming pared 3 bases from V and 2 bases from J, leaving 5 bases between. CDR3 length: 13 amino acids. Germline V gives CDR1 MDHEN, CDR2 SYDVKM. CDR3 nucleotide sequence: TGTGCCAGCAGTTTTGACGGCAATCAGCCCCAGCATTTT. Its protein product is CASSFDGNQPQHF.

The rearrangement uses TRBV21-1 and TRBJ2-1; the table calls TRBD2, which could not be checked here. TRBV21-1 is a pseudogene locus. This CDR3 region has 17 residues. CDR3 sequence: CASSKGVPGLALNEQFF. CDR3 DNA: TGTGCCAGCAGCAAAGGAGTCCCGGGACTAGCCTTGAATGAGCAGTTCTTC.

The chain joins TRBV6-1 to TRBJ2-1; the match to TRBD1 covers 10 bases. Germline loops: CDR1 MNHNS, CDR2 SASEGT. This CDR3 spans 15 amino acids. J was trimmed by 3 bases and V by 5 bases; bases with no gene match: 4. The CDR3 DNA reads TGTGCCAGCAGTCCCCGGACAGGGGGCTACAATGAGCAGTTCTTC. It yields the protein CASSPRTGGYNEQFF.

This clone was found once. The chain joins TRBV5-1 to TRBJ1-2; D remains unclear. Trimming left V 1 base short and J 8 bases short, with 15 bases between. The CDR3 runs 14 residues. Germline CDR1 SGHRS, CDR2 YFSETQ. The CDR3: CASSLNSGRGGYTF. In DNA form, the CDR3 reads TGCGCCAGCAGCTTGAACAGTGGGCGTGGGGGCTACACCTTC. Full variable domain (missing parts from reference TRBV5-1 and TRBJ1-2): KAGVTQTPRYLIKTRGQQVTLSCSPISGHRSVSWYQQTPGQGLQFLFEYFSETQRNKGNFPGRFSGRQFSNSRSEMNVSTLELGDSALYLCASSLNSGRGGYTFGSGTRLTVV.

The chain uses TRBV27 and TRBJ2-3; D remains ambiguous. Germline CDR1 is MNHEY and CDR2 is SMNVEV (reference sequence). CDR3 length equals 12 residues. V was cut by 5 bases and J by 7 bases, with 10 bases left in between. CDR3 in amino acids: CASSQDTYTQYF. The CDR3, as DNA: TGTGCCAGCAGTCAAGACACCTATACGCAGTATTTT.

This clone showed up just a few times. The rearrangement uses TRBV18 and TRBJ1-5; D possibly corresponds to TRBD1 (6 bases). The germline V gene encodes CDR1 KGHSH and CDR2 LQKENI. V was trimmed by 6 bases and J by 4 bases, leaving 10 bases between them. The CDR3 length is 13 residues. CDR3 bases: TGTGCCAGCTCTCCGGGACAAAATCAGCCCCAGCATTTT. As protein: CASSPGQNQPQHF.

This clone appeared once. The V call is TRBV7-2, the J call TRBJ1-5; D not certain. This CDR3 spans 13 amino acids. Trimming left V 0 bases short and J 1 base short, with 1 base between. Germline lookup yields CDR1 SGHTA and CDR2 FQGNSA. The CDR3 loop is CASSLASNQPQHF. CDR3 DNA: TGTGCCAGCAGCTTAGCCAGCAATCAGCCCCAGCATTTT.

V gene TRBV6-1 combines with J gene TRBJ2-7, with TRBD2 matching over 8 bases. With V trimmed by 6 bases and J by 4 bases, 8 bases remained unmatched. Germline CDR1 and CDR2: MNHNS and SASEGT. The CDR3 covers 14 residues. CDR3 protein: CASRLSGSGYEQYF. The CDR3 nucleotides read TGTGCCAGCAGATTAAGCGGGAGCGGGTACGAGCAGTACTTC.

A few counts support this clone. V is TRBV21-1 and J is TRBJ1-6; TRBD1, the table's D call, was not compared with the DNA. TRBV21-1 is marked as a pseudogene. The CDR3 has 16 residues. The CDR3: CASSKDGTGGISPLHF. The CDR3 DNA is TGTGCCAGCAGCAAAGATGGGACAGGGGGAATTTCACCCCTCCACTTT.

The chain joins TRBV4-1 to TRBJ2-2; the D is unclear. Trimming removed 2 bases at V and 1 base at J, with 5 bases between. Germline V CDR1 and CDR2: MGHRA, YSYEKL. The CDR3 sequence is 14 residues long. The CDR3 spells CASSQWQNTGELFF. The CDR3 nucleotides are TGCGCCAGCAGCCAATGGCAGAACACCGGGGAGCTGTTTTTT.

The chain couples TRBV28 to TRBJ2-1; D might be TRBD1 (8 bases). Germline CDR1 and CDR2: MDHEN and SYDVKM. V was pared by 6 bases and J by 2 bases, with 17 bases between. This CDR3 has 16 residues. The CDR3 DNA reads TGTGCCAGCAGCCCGATAACAGGGGGGGCCTACAATGAGCAGTTCTTC. It encodes CASSPITGGAYNEQFF.

The V gene is TRBV6-5, the J gene TRBJ1-2; D gene uncertain. V was shortened by 5 bases and J by 5 bases, with 6 bases between the two germline ends. Germline-derived CDR1 and CDR2 are MNHEY and SVGAGI. The CDR3 consists of 11 residues. The chain's CDR3 is CASSEGYGYTF. The CDR3, as DNA: TGTGCCAGCAGTGAAGGTTATGGCTACACCTTC.

The chain combines TRBV7-5 with TRBJ2-1; TRBD2 is the table's D call, not checked against the DNA. TRBV7-5 is recorded as a pseudogene. CDR3 length: 17 amino acids. CDR3 sequence: CVRSLRKRGSSYNEQFF. Here the CDR3 DNA reads TGTGTCAGAAGCCTACGAAAGCGGGGGAGCTCCTACAATGAGCAGTTCTTC.

The J gene is TRBJ2-5, the V gene TRBV6-5; D perhaps matches TRBD2 (6 bases). The germline gives CDR1 MNHEY, CDR2 SVGAGI. The CDR3 is 16 amino acids. Deletions cut 4 bases from V and 5 bases from J, with 20 bases between. CDR3 amino acids: CASSSKREAAGETQYF. The CDR3 bases are TGTGCCAGCAGTTCGAAGAGGGAAGCGGCGGGGGAGACCCAGTACTTC.

This sequence joins TRBV6-5 and TRBJ1-2, with TRBD1 matching over 7 bases. Germline V gene sequence: CDR1 MNHEY, CDR2 SVGAGI. The CDR3 loop spans 15 amino acids. Losses at the gene ends were 0 bases for V and 4 bases for J; bases not matched to a gene: 5. The CDR3 sequence is CASSYSVRGGYGYTF. The CDR3 nucleotides read TGTGCCAGCAGTTACTCCGTCAGGGGGGGCTATGGCTACACCTTC.

The chain recombines TRBV27 with TRBJ2-1; 8 nucleotides match TRBD1. This CDR3 is 15 amino acids long. The V gene's germline CDR1 is MNHEY and CDR2 SMNVEV (reference sequence). V was pared by 2 bases and J by 8 bases, with 8 bases of the junction left unmatched. CDR3 nucleotide sequence: TGTGCCAGCAGTTTACCAAGGACAGGGTTCGATGAGCAGTTCTTC. Protein product: CASSLPRTGFDEQFF.

The chain couples TRBV11-3 to TRBJ2-3; D is uncertain. V lost 5 bases, J lost 0 bases, and 3 bases lay in between. The CDR3 contains 12 residues. Germline V CDR1 and CDR2: SGHNT, YENEEA. In nucleotides, the CDR3 is TGTGCCAGCAGCGGGAGCACAGATACGCAGTATTTT. The encoded protein is CASSGSTDTQYF.